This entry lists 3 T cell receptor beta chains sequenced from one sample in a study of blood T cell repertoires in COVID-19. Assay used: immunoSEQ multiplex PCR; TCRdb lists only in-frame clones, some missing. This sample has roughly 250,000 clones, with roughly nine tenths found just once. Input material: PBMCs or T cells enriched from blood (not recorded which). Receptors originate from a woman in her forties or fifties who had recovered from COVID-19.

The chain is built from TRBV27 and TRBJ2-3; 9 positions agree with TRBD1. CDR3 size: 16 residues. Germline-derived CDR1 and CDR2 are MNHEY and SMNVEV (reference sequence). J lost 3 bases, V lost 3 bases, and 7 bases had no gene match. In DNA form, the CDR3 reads TGTGCCAGCAGTTTGACAGGGGGGTTTAGTACAGATACGCAGTATTTT. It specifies CASSLTGGFSTDTQYF.

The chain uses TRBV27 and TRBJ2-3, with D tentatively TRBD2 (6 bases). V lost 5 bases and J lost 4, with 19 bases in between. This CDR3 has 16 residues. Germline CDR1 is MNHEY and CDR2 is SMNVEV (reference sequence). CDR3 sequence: CASSGVERRVSDTQYF. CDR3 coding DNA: TGTGCCAGCAGTGGGGTGGAGAGGAGGGTATCAGATACGCAGTATTTT.

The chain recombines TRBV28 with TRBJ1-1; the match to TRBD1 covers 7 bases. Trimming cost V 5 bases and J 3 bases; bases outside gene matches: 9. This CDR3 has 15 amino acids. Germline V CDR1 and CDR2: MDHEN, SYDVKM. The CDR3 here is CASSPSTGSYTEAFF. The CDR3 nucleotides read TGTGCCAGCAGTCCCTCGACAGGGTCTTACACTGAAGCTTTCTTT.